The text below deals with one TCR beta chain. The target antigen is unknown. The sample is drawn from a study of breast tumors, draining lymph nodes, adjacent tissues. Study-wide points: Tumors had less TCR diversity than lymph nodes, more than nontumor tissue. Most tumor T cells seemingly derive from lymph node, then expand in tumor. Compared with basal-like, luminal-like tumors shared significantly more repertoire with nontumor tissue. Tumor T cell lymph node origin was a supported hypothesis, not proven.

Samples came from axillary lymph nodes draining the breast cancer. TCRdb fed the multiplex PCR reads into MiXCR, producing one record per CDR3 protein. The sample lists about 170,000 distinct CDR3 sequences; 33% were seen once. The sequenced sample was axillary lymph node tissue. This receptor was taken from a female donor with breast cancer. Some clones in this sample may be carry-over from other donors' samples.

The CDR3 nucleotides read TGTGCCAGCAGCCCCGTCGGCGGGGGGGTGTTTTTT. Translation gives CASSPVGGGVFF. The chain is built from TRBV7-6 and TRBJ2-2; 9 bases agree with TRBD2. Germline V lookup: CDR1 SGHVS, CDR2 FNYEAQ. With 5 bases clipped from V and 15 bases from J, the junction kept 7 bases outside the gene matches. The CDR3 totals 12 residues.